These 12 T cell receptor beta chains came from one sample sequenced in a study of blood T cell repertoires in COVID-19. The repertoire was sequenced with immunoSEQ multiplex PCR; TCRdb's copy has only in-frame clones and lacks some. This table has around 55,000 clones, around nine tenths appearing once. Sequenced: peripheral blood. Receptors originate from a man aged 55 to 70 with active COVID-19.

V and J are TRBV7-3 and TRBJ2-6; a weak D match, TRBD1 (6 bases). The CDR3 spans 15 residues. V lost 5 bases and J 4 bases, leaving 12 bases between the germline ends. The V gene's germline CDR1 is SGHTA and CDR2 FQGTGA. The CDR3 DNA is TGTGCCAGCAGCCAAACAGGGAAAGGGGCCAACGTCCTGACTTTC. Its protein is CASSQTGKGANVLTF.

The J gene is TRBJ1-5, the V gene TRBV27; D is ambiguous. Trimming stripped 7 bases from V and 0 bases from J, with 10 bases between. The CDR3 loop spans 14 amino acids. CDR1 and CDR2 (germline): MNHEY, SMNVEV (reference sequence). DNA for the CDR3: TGTGCCAGCAAGCCATCAGGTAGCAATCAGCCCCAGCATTTT. Its protein product is CASKPSGSNQPQHF.

Concerning this clone itself: A read error may produce the germline difference seen at one junction end. The V and J genes are TRBV5-4 and TRBJ1-1, with D perhaps matching TRBD1 (6 bases). The CDR3 is 14 residues long. Germline CDR1 is SGHNT and CDR2 is YYREEE (reference sequence). The CDR3 sequence: CATSPQGVDTEAFF. The CDR3 DNA reads TGTGCCACCAGCCCACAGGGAGTGGACACTGAAGCTTTCTTT.

This chain links TRBV29-1 with TRBJ1-1, with D unclear. The CDR3 loop spans 11 amino acids. Germline CDR1 is SQVTM and CDR2 is ANQGSEA. V was pared by 7 bases and J by 5 bases, with 11 bases between. This chain's CDR3 is CSAKGETEAFF. The CDR3 nucleotides read TGCAGCGCCAAGGGAGAGACTGAAGCTTTCTTT.

This clone was recorded only once. This sample includes further DNA sequences coding for the same CDR3. The rearrangement uses TRBV27 and TRBJ1-3; TRBD1 is a possible D gene (6 bases). The V end lost 5 bases, the J end lost 4 bases, and 12 bases lay between the germline ends. The CDR3 spans 14 residues. Germline CDR1 reads MNHEY; CDR2 reads SMNVEV (reference sequence). The CDR3 DNA sequence: TGTGCCAGCAGTCCCAGGGGTTACGGAAACACCATATATTTT. It translates to CASSPRGYGNTIYF.

The genes are TRBV18 and TRBJ2-7; D is possibly TRBD1 (6 bases). CDR3 length equals 14 residues. CDR1 and CDR2 from the germline V gene are KGHSH and LQKENI. V gave up 6 bases and J gave up 4 bases, with 16 bases separating them. The CDR3 sequence: CASSPPGHHYEQYF. The CDR3 nucleotides read TGTGCCAGCTCTCCTCCGGGACACCATTACGAGCAGTACTTC.

V usage is TRBV19 and J usage is TRBJ2-1; 9 bases map to TRBD1. CDR1 is LNHDA, CDR2 SQIVND, per germline (reference sequence). The V segment lost 7 bases and the J segment 4 bases; nucleotides outside the gene matches: 11. This CDR3 is built from 16 residues. The CDR3 region is CASTPQGASLYNEQFF. CDR3 bases: TGTGCCAGTACACCACAGGGGGCATCACTATACAATGAGCAGTTCTTC.

In this sample, this clone turned up a few times. This chain connects TRBV24-1 to TRBJ2-6; D remains ambiguous. V was trimmed by 5 bases and J by 2 bases, leaving 12 bases between them. The length of the CDR3 is 16 residues. Germline CDR1 KGHDR, CDR2 SFDVKD. This CDR3 is CATSAGLGPGANVLTF. The CDR3 DNA reads as TGTGCCACCAGTGCCGGCCTGGGCCCTGGGGCCAACGTCCTGACTTTC.

V is TRBV27 and J is TRBJ2-5; D may be TRBD2 (5 bases). Germline CDR1 is MNHEY and CDR2 is SMNVEV (reference sequence). Between the trimmed V and J ends, which lost 6 bases and 4 bases, there was a span of 12 bases. This CDR3 is built from 13 residues. CDR3 loop: CASRGDLVETQYF. The CDR3 nucleotides are TGTGCCAGCAGGGGAGACCTAGTAGAGACCCAGTACTTC.

The J gene is TRBJ2-2, the V gene TRBV4-1; 7 bases fit TRBD2. Germline CDR1 MGHRA, CDR2 YSYEKL. The ends lost 2 bases at V and 4 bases at J; junction bases unmatched: 10. The CDR3 runs to 17 residues. CDR3 protein: CASSQPAGLAATGELFF. The CDR3 DNA follows: TGCGCCAGCAGCCAACCCGCGGGGCTAGCGGCCACCGGGGAGCTGTTTTTT.

The CDR3, as DNA: TGTGCCAGCAGTGGGGGACTGCTTCGCTCTGGAAACACCATATATTTT. Its translation: CASSGGLLRSGNTIYF. This chain uses TRBV6-1 with TRBJ1-3, with D perhaps TRBD1 (5 bases). This CDR3 is built from 16 residues. V lost 4 bases and J lost 0, with 13 bases in between. Per the germline V gene, CDR1 is MNHNS and CDR2 is SASEGT.

This chain uses TRBV6-6 with TRBJ1-5; D not resolved. Germline CDR1 MNHNY, CDR2 SVGAGI (reference sequence). Trimming stripped 0 bases from V and 4 bases from J, with 13 bases between. The CDR3 consists of 16 residues. CDR3 region: CASSYSSKGDNQPQHF. The CDR3 nucleotides are TGTGCCAGCAGTTACTCGTCGAAAGGAGATAATCAGCCCCAGCATTTT.